The entry that follows covers one TCR beta chain sequence. The data belong to a study of blood T cell repertoires in COVID-19. Turning to the study itself: T cells, B-cell-depleted T cells, or PBMCs provided the cDNA or gDNA that served as material.

In the authors' workflow: How many nucleated cells were present was estimated from reference gene primer amplification. Some clones are missing from TCRdb's copy, which holds only in-frame ones; the method was immunoSEQ multiplex PCR. V, J and clone size are those of that table, while D and trimming were read from the DNA. Of some 200,000 clones in the sample, 88% were seen once. Germline trimming cut 2 bases from V and 0 bases from J; bases unmatched to any gene: 4. The CDR3 spans 16 residues. Germline CDR1 ENHRY, CDR2 SYGVKD. This chain connects TRBV10-3 to TRBJ1-1; 9 bases are shared with TRBD1. Sequencing was carried out using peripheral blood. The origin of this receptor is a man in his forties with active or convalescent COVID-19. CDR3 region: CAISEGTGKMNTEAFF. CDR3 DNA sequence: TGTGCCATCAGTGAGGGGACAGGGAAAATGAACACTGAAGCTTTCTTT.